This TCR beta chain originates from a study of T cells after yellow fever vaccination. As for the study in general: The SMART-Seq v4 Ultra Low Input method served to prepare the low-cell-number fractions. Points from the study as a whole: Re-detected after boosting: most primary clones, more than 95% of CD4 and about 85% of CD8. The secondary response was weaker, and its peak arrived faster, on day 5 versus 15.

Template switching by 5'RACE produced TCR cDNA, adding a universal primer site and UMIs. From the 5' RACE reads, TCRdb called clonotypes with MiXCR, one entry per CDR3 protein. The sample contains some 300,000 distinct CDR3 sequences, 8.7% of which appear only once. The CDR3 has 17 residues. Trimming took 5 bases from V and 1 from J, leaving 18 bases between them. Germline CDR1 and CDR2: SGHTA and FQGNSA. The sample holds many counts of this clonotype. The antigen remains unidentified. The source is a man aged 18 to 29 who received the YFV17D yellow fever vaccine. V gene TRBV7-2 combines with J gene TRBJ2-4; D may correspond to TRBD1 or TRBD2 (7 bases each). This specimen was CD4+ T cells sorted from PBMCs, taken 5 days after the yellow fever booster vaccination. CDR3 region: CASSPGRGQSAKNIQYF. CDR3 coding DNA: TGTGCCAGCAGCCCTGGGAGGGGGCAGTCGGCCAAAAACATTCAGTACTTC. The full variable domain, rest sourced from reference TRBV7-2 and TRBJ2-4, is GAGVSQSPSNKVTEKGKDVELRCDPISGHTALYWYRQSLGQGLEFLIYFQGNSAPDKSGLPSDRFSAERTGGSVSTLTIQRTQQEDSAVYLCASSPGRGQSAKNIQYFGAGTRLSVL.